The 28 T cell receptor beta chains reported below all come from one sample, sequenced in a study of preoperative IRX-2 immunotherapy in early breast cancer (dated 2019 in TCRdb). What this sample's treatment or condition label stands for: preoperative locoregional IRX-2 cytokine immunotherapy. Library construction relied on the immunoSEQ multiplex PCR assay. What TCRdb holds here is the immuneACCESS table cut down to in-frame rearrangements. Part of the clones is not present; checked against another copy, under half of the missing clones reflect an unresolved V gene, and the others are unexplained. The sample data list around 25,000 clones, and 78% of these were observed just once. The top ten hold roughly 2.2% of the sample. Sequenced here: lymph node tissue, sampled before IRX-2 immunotherapy. Receptors were obtained from a human donor with breast cancer.

This sequence joins TRBV6-8 and TRBJ1-2; 7 nucleotides line up with TRBD1. After removal of 2 bases from V and 7 bases from J, the junction contained 10 bases not matched to a gene. Germline V gene lookup returns CDR1 MNHGY and CDR2 SAAAGT. This CDR3 comprises 15 residues. Here the CDR3 DNA reads TGTGCCAGCAGTTACACGACAGGGTTGAGGGGTGGCTACACCTTC. This sequence encodes CASSYTTGLRGGYTF.

The J gene is TRBJ2-7, the V gene TRBV7-1, with D unclear. TRBV7-1 is treated as an ORF (open reading frame) with a function not yet certain. With 5 bases removed from V and 1 base from J, the gap between germline ends came to 9 bases. The CDR3 is made up of 13 amino acids. The CDR3 region is CASSLPFSYEQYF. CDR3 nucleotides: TGTGCCAGCAGCCTCCCATTTTCCTACGAGCAGTACTTC.

The chain combines TRBV11-3 with TRBJ2-1, with D unresolved. Trimming removed 3 bases from V and 0 bases from J, with 9 bases in between. This CDR3 region has 15 residues. CDR1 and CDR2 from the germline V gene are SGHNT and YENEEA. The CDR3 sequence is CASSFSTNSYNEQFF. The CDR3 DNA follows: TGTGCCAGCAGCTTTAGTACTAACTCCTACAATGAGCAGTTCTTC.

This chain's CDR3 is CASSAGPSGANVLTF. CDR3 nucleotide sequence: TGTGCCAGCAGTGCAGGGCCCTCTGGGGCCAACGTCCTGACTTTC. The chain carries TRBV6-8 and TRBJ2-6; D perhaps matches TRBD1 (5 bases). Germline-derived CDR1 and CDR2 are MNHGY and SAAAGT. The V gene lost 5 bases and the J gene lost 0 bases, with 8 bases spanning the gap. This CDR3 has 15 residues.

This clone showed up just a few times. CDR3 region: CASSLEGGNQPQHF. CDR3 coding DNA: TGTGCCAGCAGCTTAGAGGGAGGCAATCAGCCCCAGCATTTT. The chain links TRBV11-3 to TRBJ1-5; D ambiguous. This CDR3 is 14 amino acids long. V lost 0 bases, J lost 2 bases, and 5 bases lay in between. In germline, CDR1 is SGHNT, CDR2 YENEEA.

This clone occurred once. The rearrangement uses TRBV11-3 and TRBJ1-5; D is uncertain. The germline V and J ends were trimmed by 5 bases and 0 bases, with 8 bases remaining between them. Looked up from germline, CDR1 is SGHNT and CDR2 is YENEEA. The CDR3 extends over 14 amino acids. CDR3 nucleotide sequence: TGTGCCAGCAGCGCCTATTATAGCAATCAGCCCCAGCATTTT. It specifies CASSAYYSNQPQHF.

The CDR3: CASSAVTNEKLFF. DNA for the CDR3: TGTGCCAGCAGTGCGGTGACTAATGAAAAACTGTTTTTT. This chain joins TRBV6-8 and TRBJ1-4; no definite D call. This CDR3 is 13 amino acids long. Trimming took off 5 bases at V and 2 bases at J, with 6 bases between the two ends. Germline V gene sequence: CDR1 MNHGY, CDR2 SAAAGT.

The V and J genes are TRBV5-1 and TRBJ2-3, with D possibly TRBD1 on 6 matching bases. Germline CDR1 reads SGHRS; CDR2 reads YFSETQ. CDR3 length: 16 amino acids. Trimming took off 4 bases at V and 0 bases at J, with 15 bases between the two ends. For the CDR3, the DNA is TGCGCCAGCAGCACCACAGGGTTCACTAGCACAGATACGCAGTATTTT. Encoded protein: CASSTTGFTSTDTQYF.

The CDR3 DNA is TGCGCCAGCAGCTTGGCTGGGGGATCGGGAAACACCATATATTTT. This translates into CASSLAGGSGNTIYF. The rearrangement links TRBV5-1 to TRBJ1-3; D perhaps matches TRBD1 (5 bases). V was trimmed by 0 bases and J by 4 bases, leaving 11 bases between them. The germline CDR1 and CDR2 sequences are SGHRS and YFSETQ. This CDR3 contains 15 residues.

The chain joins TRBV19 to TRBJ1-1, with no clear D. The CDR3 runs to 13 residues. Trimming left V 7 bases short and J 4 bases short, with 13 bases between. From germline, CDR1 is LNHDA and CDR2 SQIVND (reference sequence). DNA for the CDR3: TGTGCCAGTAACGAAGAGGGATTCACTGAAGCTTTCTTT. Protein sequence: CASNEEGFTEAFF. Based on the CDR3 plus reference TRBV19 and TRBJ1-1, the full variable domain is DGGITQSPKYLFRKEGQNVTLSCEQNLNHDAMYWYRQDPGQGLRLIYYSQIVNDFQKGDIAEGYSVSREKKESFPLTVTSAQKNPTAFYLCASNEEGFTEAFFGQGTRLTVV.

The chain is built from TRBV11-3 and TRBJ1-5; D unclear. This CDR3 contains 15 residues. Germline V gives CDR1 SGHNT, CDR2 YENEEA. With 1 base removed from V and 3 bases from J, the gap between germline ends came to 10 bases. The CDR3, as DNA: TGTGCCAGCAGCTTAGGTAGGGTTTTCAATCAGCCCCAGCATTTT. Translated: CASSLGRVFNQPQHF.

The chain uses TRBV5-1 and TRBJ1-4; 10 nucleotides agree with TRBD1. Looked up from germline, CDR1 is SGHRS and CDR2 is YFSETQ. The junction had 12 bases not matched to a gene; V was cut back by 5 bases and J by 8 bases. This CDR3 has 16 residues. This CDR3 is CASRIGTGEVGEKLFF. In DNA form, the CDR3 reads TGCGCCAGCAGAATAGGGACAGGGGAAGTCGGGGAAAAACTGTTTTTT. The full variable domain, completed using reference TRBV5-1 and TRBJ1-4, is KAGVTQTPRYLIKTRGQQVTLSCSPISGHRSVSWYQQTPGQGLQFLFEYFSETQRNKGNFPGRFSGRQFSNSRSEMNVSTLELGDSALYLCASRIGTGEVGEKLFFGSGTQLSVL.

The chain combines TRBV11-3 with TRBJ2-1, with TRBD2 matching over 11 bases. This CDR3 is built from 16 residues. Germline loops: CDR1 SGHNT, CDR2 YENEEA. Trimming took 1 base from V and 6 from J; bases not matched to a gene: 5. The CDR3 is CASSLGVAGGPNEQFF. CDR3 coding DNA: TGTGCCAGCAGCTTAGGGGTAGCGGGGGGGCCCAATGAGCAGTTCTTC.

This chain's CDR3 is CASSLVAEVNEKLFF. In DNA form, the CDR3 reads TGTGCCAGCAGCTTGGTCGCGGAAGTTAATGAAAAACTGTTTTTT. This chain joins TRBV11-3 and TRBJ1-4; D is unclear. This CDR3 region has 15 residues. Trimming took off 3 bases at V and 4 bases at J, with 12 bases between the two ends. Germline V CDR1 and CDR2: SGHNT, YENEEA.

This clone occurred once. The gene calls are TRBV6-8 and TRBJ2-3, with no clear D. The CDR3 consists of 13 residues. Germline V gives CDR1 MNHGY, CDR2 SAAAGT. Trimming took 8 bases from V and 1 from J, leaving 10 bases between them. The CDR3 here is CASSPYRTDTQYF. CDR3 nucleotide sequence: TGTGCCAGCTCGCCGTACCGCACAGATACGCAGTATTTT.

V usage is TRBV28 and J usage is TRBJ1-5; a weak D match, TRBD1 (5 bases). V was pared by 5 bases and J by 7 bases, with 15 bases between. Germline CDR1 MDHEN, CDR2 SYDVKM. This CDR3 spans 14 amino acids. The CDR3 sequence is CASSGGRVWQPQHF. For the CDR3, the DNA is TGTGCCAGCAGTGGAGGCAGGGTTTGGCAGCCCCAGCATTTT.

The V gene is TRBV11-3, the J gene TRBJ2-1; D might be TRBD1 (5 bases). The V and J ends lost 5 bases and 3 bases respectively, with 14 bases between them. The germline V gene encodes CDR1 SGHNT and CDR2 YENEEA. The CDR3 is made up of 15 amino acids. The CDR3 loop is CASSHPDINYNEQFF. CDR3 nucleotide sequence: TGTGCCAGCAGCCACCCGGACATTAACTACAATGAGCAGTTCTTC.

In its sample, this clone was seen a few times. This rearrangement joins TRBV6-8 to TRBJ1-3; no clear D gene. Germline V lookup: CDR1 MNHGY, CDR2 SAAAGT. Trimming pared 5 bases from V and 0 bases from J, leaving 8 bases between. The CDR3 extends over 14 amino acids. CDR3 sequence (DNA): TGTGCCAGCAGTGAGGGTTACTCTGGAAACACCATATATTTT. It encodes CASSEGYSGNTIYF.

The genes are TRBV29-1 and TRBJ2-2; D possibly uses TRBD1 or TRBD2 (5 bases each). Trimming pared 4 bases from V and 0 bases from J, leaving 6 bases between. The CDR3 runs to 13 residues. From germline, CDR1 is SQVTM and CDR2 ANQGSEA. CDR3: CSVAGPNTGELFF. The CDR3 bases are TGCAGCGTTGCGGGACCGAACACCGGGGAGCTGTTTTTT.

The CDR3 nucleotides read TGTGCCAGCAGCTTAGTAACGGGGGCCGTTGATACGCAGTATTTT. Its protein product is CASSLVTGAVDTQYF. The chain employs TRBV7-5 and TRBJ2-3. TRBV7-5 is given as a pseudogene. This CDR3 has 15 residues.

The genes are TRBV6-8 and TRBJ1-3; no reliable D call. Germline V gene lookup returns CDR1 MNHGY and CDR2 SAAAGT. This CDR3 has 16 residues. V lost 0 bases, J lost 0 bases, and 9 bases lay in between. CDR3 sequence (DNA): TGTGCCAGCAGTTACTCTTCGGCCGCCTCTGGAAACACCATATATTTT. Protein: CASSYSSAASGNTIYF.

This clone was counted only a few times. The gene calls are TRBV5-1 and TRBJ1-3, with TRBD1 as a possible D gene (5 bases). The CDR3 covers 16 residues. V was cut by 2 bases and J by 0 bases, with 12 bases left in between. Germline CDR1 reads SGHRS; CDR2 reads YFSETQ. CDR3 amino acids: CASSLDRVNSGNTIYF. The CDR3 DNA reads as TGCGCCAGCAGCTTAGACAGAGTAAACTCTGGAAACACCATATATTTT.

The chain employs TRBV12-5 and TRBJ2-2; 7 bases match TRBD2. Trimming removed 0 bases from V and 0 bases from J; junction bases left unmatched: 1. Germline CDR1 reads LGHNT; CDR2 reads FRNRAP. The CDR3 is 16 residues long. CDR3 bases: TGTGCTAGTGGTTTGGTAACTAGCGCGAACACCGGGGAGCTGTTTTTT. Amino acid sequence: CASGLVTSANTGELFF.

V usage is TRBV28 and J usage is TRBJ1-2; the D gene is possibly TRBD1 (6 bases). V lost 5 bases to trimming and J lost 2 bases, with 18 bases between them. Germline V gene lookup returns CDR1 MDHEN and CDR2 SYDVKM. This CDR3 comprises 16 residues. The CDR3 coding sequence is TGTGCCAGCAGTCCCCTTCGCGGGGGCAGCAACTATGGCTACACCTTC. This gives the protein CASSPLRGGSNYGYTF.

The chain links TRBV19 to TRBJ2-1; 10 nucleotides align to TRBD2. The J segment lost 7 bases and the V segment lost 5 bases, leaving 11 bases of the junction unmatched. The CDR3 spans 16 residues. Germline CDR1 and CDR2: LNHDA and SQIVND (reference sequence). The CDR3 region has the DNA TGTGCCAGTAGTCCCCGGACTAGCGGACCTTTTAATGAGCAGTTCTTC. It translates to CASSPRTSGPFNEQFF.

The V and J genes are TRBV10-2 and TRBJ1-1; weak D call: TRBD1 (6 bases). The CDR3 contains 18 residues. CDR1 and CDR2 (germline): WSHSY, SAAADI. V was pared by 0 bases and J by 0 bases, with 17 bases between. CDR3 sequence: CASSESSVTQGMNTEAFF. In DNA, the CDR3 is TGCGCCAGCAGTGAGTCGTCGGTTACACAGGGTATGAACACTGAAGCTTTCTTT.

V is TRBV7-7 and J is TRBJ2-1, with D possibly TRBD2 on 6 matching bases. The CDR3 is made up of 15 amino acids. V lost 5 bases, J lost 0 bases, and 11 bases lay in between. CDR1 SSHAT and CDR2 FNYEAQ come from the germline V gene (reference sequence). CDR3 sequence: CASSIRTTSYNEQFF. The DNA for the CDR3 is TGTGCCAGCAGCATCCGGACTACCTCCTACAATGAGCAGTTCTTC. The variable domain in full, completed from reference TRBV7-7 and TRBJ2-1, reads GAGVSQSPRYKVTKRGQDVTLRCDPISSHATLYWYQQALGQGPEFLTYFNYEAQPDKSGLPSDRFSAERPEGSISTLTIQRTEQRDSAMYRCASSIRTTSYNEQFFGPGTRLTVL.

J is TRBJ1-2 and V is TRBV28; D possibly corresponds to TRBD1 (6 bases). Trimming pared 5 bases from V and 3 bases from J, leaving 13 bases between. This CDR3 is 14 amino acids long. Germline assignment: CDR1 MDHEN and CDR2 SYDVKM. Written as DNA, the CDR3 is TGTGCCAGCAGTCAGGGGAGCCCCCACTATGGCTACACCTTC. Translating gives CASSQGSPHYGYTF.